The 27 T cell receptor beta chains presented below share a single source sample, sequenced in a study of Ad26.COV2.S vaccination and SARS-CoV-2 variants. Treatment here: about 20 received Ad26.COV2.S at low or high dose, single or two shots; roughly 5 received placebo; per-sample allocation not given. The investigators took samples on day 63 after the first vaccine or placebo injection. Assay used: immunoSEQ multiplex PCR; TCRdb lists only in-frame clones, some missing. The data contain around 400,000 clones, under 90% of them singletons. Material: peripheral blood, obtained in a trial of Ad26.COV2.S vaccine versus placebo. The receptors here all came from a person aged 18-65 years who received the Ad26.COV2.S COVID-19 vaccine or a placebo.

The rearrangement uses TRBV29-1 and TRBJ1-6; 10 positions agree with TRBD1. Losses at the gene ends were 5 bases for V and 5 bases for J; bases not matched to a gene: 3. CDR3 length: 14 residues. Germline V gives CDR1 SQVTM, CDR2 ANQGSEA. The CDR3 sequence: CSVWTGGNNSPLHF. The DNA of the CDR3 is TGCAGCGTTTGGACAGGGGGAAATAATTCACCCCTCCACTTT.

The chain employs TRBV19 and TRBJ2-3; 7 nucleotides match TRBD1. J was trimmed by 2 bases and V by 5 bases; bases with no gene match: 4. The length of the CDR3 is 14 residues. Germline lookup yields CDR1 LNHDA and CDR2 SQIVND (reference sequence). The CDR3 loop reads CASSQDRHTDTQYF. The CDR3 nucleotides are TGTGCCAGTAGTCAGGACAGGCACACAGATACGCAGTATTTT.

V gene TRBV7-9 combines with J gene TRBJ1-2, with TRBD1 as a possible D gene (5 bases). The ends were cut back, 2 bases at V and 8 bases at J, with 9 bases in the middle. The CDR3 has 12 residues. CDR1 is SEHNR, CDR2 FQNEAQ, per germline (reference sequence). The CDR3 DNA reads TGTGCCAGCAGCTTAACCTGGGACGGCTACACCTTC. It translates to CASSLTWDGYTF.

The chain recombines TRBV12-5 with TRBJ1-1; D is ambiguous. Germline assignment: CDR1 LGHNT and CDR2 FRNRAP. This CDR3 region has 13 residues. V was pared by 5 bases and J by 1 base, with 8 bases between. The CDR3 sequence: CASGGWANTEAFF. The CDR3 nucleotides are TGTGCTAGTGGTGGATGGGCGAACACTGAAGCTTTCTTT.

This chain connects TRBV9 to TRBJ2-6; maybe TRBD2 (5 bases). From germline, CDR1 is SGDLS and CDR2 YYNGEE. CDR3 length: 17 residues. V dropped 0 bases and J dropped 0 bases, with 10 bases sitting between them. CDR3 in DNA: TGTGCCAGCAGCGTAGTTAGCGCGAGCTCTGGGGCCAACGTCCTGACTTTC. Protein product: CASSVVSASSGANVLTF.

The gene calls are TRBV18 and TRBJ2-2, with D possibly matching TRBD1 (5 bases). Germline V gene lookup returns CDR1 KGHSH and CDR2 LQKENI. Between the trimmed V and J ends, which lost 4 bases and 2 bases, there was a span of 20 bases. The CDR3 has 18 amino acids. In DNA, the CDR3 is TGTGCCAGCTCACGTCAGTGGACAACAAATACCAACACCGGGGAGCTGTTTTTT. Protein: CASSRQWTTNTNTGELFF.

This clone was detected a few times. The chain uses TRBV29-1 and TRBJ1-2; unclear D gene. Trimming pared 3 bases from V and 5 bases from J, leaving 7 bases between. The CDR3 extends over 11 amino acids. The germline gives CDR1 SQVTM, CDR2 ANQGSEA. The CDR3 region is CSVDPDYGYTF. DNA for the CDR3: TGCAGCGTTGATCCTGATTATGGCTACACCTTC.

The rearrangement uses TRBV4-1 and TRBJ2-1, with 10 bases fitting TRBD2. V dropped 4 bases and J dropped 1; count of bases not matched to a gene: 1. CDR1 is MGHRA, CDR2 YSYEKL, per germline. This CDR3 contains 15 residues. The chain's CDR3 is CASSPSGGSYNEQFF. The CDR3 bases are TGCGCCAGCAGCCCTAGCGGGGGATCCTACAATGAGCAGTTCTTC.

This clone was seen only a few times. The chain joins TRBV4-1 to TRBJ2-7; D not resolved. This CDR3 spans 13 amino acids. The germline V gene encodes CDR1 MGHRA and CDR2 YSYEKL. Trimming removed 4 bases from V and 1 base from J, with 8 bases in between. The CDR3 is CASSRVGSYEQYF. CDR3 in DNA: TGCGCCAGCAGCCGTGTAGGTTCCTACGAGCAGTACTTC.

The chain couples TRBV7-3 to TRBJ2-3, with no clear D. V was cut by 5 bases and J by 2 bases, with 11 bases left in between. The CDR3 totals 14 residues. Germline assignment: CDR1 SGHTA and CDR2 FQGTGA. The CDR3 DNA follows: TGTGCCAGCAGCCCCCGCGTTCCCACAGATACGCAGTATTTT. This codes for CASSPRVPTDTQYF.

The chain couples TRBV19 to TRBJ1-2; D gene uncertain. The CDR3 length is 12 residues. Trimming left V 5 bases short and J 3 bases short, with 7 bases between. Per germline, CDR1 LNHDA and CDR2 SQIVND (reference sequence). The CDR3 spells CASSLGYYGYTF. In nucleotides, the CDR3 is TGTGCCAGTAGTCTGGGTTACTATGGCTACACCTTC.

The V gene is TRBV6-5, the J gene TRBJ1-1; D is possibly TRBD1 (5 bases). Germline assignment: CDR1 MNHEY and CDR2 SVGAGI. The CDR3 length is 15 residues. Trimming removed 4 bases at V and 4 bases at J, with 16 bases between. The CDR3: CASSLAGGVATEAFF. The DNA of the CDR3 is TGTGCCAGCAGTTTAGCCGGGGGGGTGGCCACTGAAGCTTTCTTT.

The chain combines TRBV2 with TRBJ1-5; TRBD1 matches at 8 bases. The CDR3 length is 13 residues. V trimming: 8 bases; J trimming: 9 bases; junction bases outside the gene matches: 9. Germline CDR1 is SNHLY and CDR2 is FYNNEI. The CDR3 loop reads CASGQGAESPQHF. The CDR3 DNA follows: TGTGCCAGCGGACAGGGTGCTGAGTCGCCCCAGCATTTT.

The CDR3 DNA follows: TGTGCCAGCACCGCTTCAAGTGAGTCCTACGAGCAGTACTTC. Translating it yields CASTASSESYEQYF. The V and J genes are TRBV7-2 and TRBJ2-7; no definite D call. CDR1 is SGHTA and CDR2 is FQGNSA in the germline V gene. V shed 7 bases and J shed 1 base, with 14 bases lying between them. The CDR3 spans 14 residues.

The rearrangement uses TRBV7-9 and TRBJ1-4; D remains ambiguous. The CDR3 contains 14 residues. The germline CDR1 and CDR2 sequences are SEHNR and FQNEAQ (reference sequence). Deletions cut 0 bases from V and 12 bases from J, with 14 bases between. Here the CDR3 DNA reads TGTGCCAGCAGCTTAGCGCTCGAAGGCACGGAACTGTTTTTT. It codes for CASSLALEGTELFF.

V and J are TRBV2 and TRBJ2-7; 8 bases are a match to TRBD1. V shed 3 bases and J 2 bases; nucleotides not matched to a gene: 6. This CDR3 is built from 15 residues. From germline, CDR1 is SNHLY and CDR2 FYNNEI. In DNA form, the CDR3 reads TGTGCCAGCAGTGATACGGACAGGGCGGCCTACGAGCAGTACTTC. This codes for CASSDTDRAAYEQYF.

This sequence joins TRBV7-3 and TRBJ2-3, with 8 bases fitting TRBD2. The CDR3 length is 15 residues. Trimming at V came to 5 bases and at J to 2 bases, leaving 6 bases not matched to a gene. The germline gives CDR1 SGHTA, CDR2 FQGTGA. CDR3 loop: CASSRLGGATDTQYF. The CDR3 DNA is TGTGCCAGCAGCCGTCTCGGGGGGGCCACAGATACGCAGTATTTT.

In this sample, this clone turned up a few times. V usage is TRBV5-1 and J usage is TRBJ1-1; D is unclear. Germline CDR1 SGHRS, CDR2 YFSETQ. This CDR3 region has 15 residues. Trimming took 7 bases from V and 4 from J, leaving 20 bases between them. CDR3 sequence: CASQRAGLEGTEAFF. In nucleotides, the CDR3 is TGCGCCAGCCAGAGGGCGGGCCTTGAGGGCACTGAAGCTTTCTTT.

The chain combines TRBV18 with TRBJ1-5; unclear D gene. V was trimmed by 6 bases and J by 6 bases, leaving 15 bases between them. Looked up from germline, CDR1 is KGHSH and CDR2 is LQKENI. This CDR3 is 14 amino acids long. CDR3 in DNA: TGTGCCAGCTCCCCCGAGGCCTCGAGTCAGCCCCAGCATTTT. Protein: CASSPEASSQPQHF.

The rearrangement links TRBV6-1 to TRBJ2-1; the match to TRBD1 covers 8 bases. The V gene end was trimmed by 2 bases and the J gene end by 8 bases; junction bases not matched to a gene: 14. The CDR3 is made up of 17 amino acids. Germline V lookup: CDR1 MNHNS, CDR2 SASEGT. CDR3 protein: CASSEKRTGAGGDEQFF. CDR3 in DNA: TGTGCCAGCAGTGAAAAACGGACGGGGGCAGGGGGCGATGAGCAGTTCTTC.

V is TRBV30 and J is TRBJ2-7; D gene ambiguous. Looked up from germline, CDR1 is GTSNPN and CDR2 is SVGIG (reference sequence). V lost 4 bases, J lost 3 bases, and 13 bases lay in between. The CDR3 spans 13 residues. The DNA of the CDR3 is TGTGCCTGGAATCAGCTGAACATCTACGAGCAGTACTTC. Translation gives CAWNQLNIYEQYF.

The chain recombines TRBV7-9 with TRBJ2-3, with 12 bases fitting TRBD2. Germline V lookup: CDR1 SEHNR, CDR2 FQNEAQ (reference sequence). This CDR3 region has 15 residues. V shed 0 bases, J shed 8 bases, and the junction held 3 bases outside the gene matches. This chain's CDR3 is CASSLAGLAGSTQYF. Written as DNA, the CDR3 is TGTGCCAGCAGCTTAGCCGGACTAGCGGGGAGTACGCAGTATTTT.

The chain uses TRBV4-2 and TRBJ1-6; TRBD1 matches at 8 bases. The V segment lost 0 bases and the J segment 4 bases; nucleotides outside the gene matches: 8. The V gene's germline CDR1 is LGHNA and CDR2 YNFKEQ. The CDR3 extends over 18 amino acids. Here the CDR3 reads CASSQEVAGGEYNSPLHF. For the CDR3, the DNA is TGTGCCAGCAGCCAAGAAGTTGCAGGGGGCGAATATAATTCACCCCTCCACTTT.

V gene TRBV29-1 combines with J gene TRBJ2-1, with TRBD1 identical over 7 bases. The ends lost 7 bases at V and 4 bases at J; junction bases unmatched: 13. Germline V CDR1 and CDR2: SQVTM, ANQGSEA. The CDR3 consists of 15 residues. CDR3 DNA sequence: TGCAGCGGTGCCCCATACAGGGGCTCTTACAATGAGCAGTTCTTC. This sequence encodes CSGAPYRGSYNEQFF.

The chain uses TRBV6-2 or TRBV6-3 and TRBJ1-2; D ambiguous. V lost 1 base and J 8 bases, leaving 14 bases between the germline ends. This CDR3 has 14 amino acids. Germline V gene lookup returns CDR1 MNHEY and CDR2 SVGEGT. CDR3 sequence reads: CASSYLTRAGGYTF. Here the CDR3 DNA reads TGTGCCAGCAGTTACTTAACACGGGCGGGCGGCTACACCTTC.

The J gene is TRBJ2-5, the V gene TRBV5-1; TRBD2 might be the D (6 bases). Germline V lookup: CDR1 SGHRS, CDR2 YFSETQ. This CDR3 is built from 15 residues. V lost 3 bases to trimming and J lost 3 bases, with 15 bases between them. CDR3 coding DNA: TGCGCCAGCAGCTGGGGGGACGGCGCAGAAGAGACCCAGTACTTC. As protein: CASSWGDGAEETQYF.

This chain links TRBV9 with TRBJ2-3; perhaps TRBD1 as D (5 bases). This CDR3 has 15 amino acids. Germline V gene data show CDR1 as SGDLS and CDR2 as YYNGEE. Between the trimmed V and J ends, which lost 0 bases and 6 bases, there was a span of 14 bases. CDR3 residues: CASSVGQKISDTQYF. Here the CDR3 DNA reads TGTGCCAGCAGCGTAGGACAGAAAATCTCGGATACGCAGTATTTT.